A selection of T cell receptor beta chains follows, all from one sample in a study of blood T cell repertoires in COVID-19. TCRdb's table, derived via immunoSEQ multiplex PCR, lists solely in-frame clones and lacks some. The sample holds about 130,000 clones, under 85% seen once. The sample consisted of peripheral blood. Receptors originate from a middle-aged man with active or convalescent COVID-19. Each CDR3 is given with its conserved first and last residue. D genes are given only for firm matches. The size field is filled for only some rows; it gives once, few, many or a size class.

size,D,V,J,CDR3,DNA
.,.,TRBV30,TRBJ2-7,CAWIRLSNYEQYF,TGTGCCTGGATAAGACTGTCCAACTACGAGCAGTACTTC
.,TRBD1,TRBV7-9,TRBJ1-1,CASSLTGALVTEAFF,TGTGCCAGCAGCTTAACAGGGGCTTTGGTTACTGAAGCTTTCTTT
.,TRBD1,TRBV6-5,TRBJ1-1,CASSYSGTGGTEAFF,TGTGCCAGCAGTTACTCCGGGACAGGGGGCACTGAAGCTTTCTTT
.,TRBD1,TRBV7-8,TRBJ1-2,CASRLGQGASIDGYTF,TGTGCCAGCAGGTTGGGACAGGGGGCGTCCATCGATGGCTACACCTTC
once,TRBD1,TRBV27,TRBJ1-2,CARTGTGLYGYTF,TGTGCCAGAACCGGGACAGGCCTTTATGGCTACACCTTC
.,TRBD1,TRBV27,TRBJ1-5,CASRESGTVHNQPQHF,TGTGCCAGCAGGGAATCCGGGACAGTACACAATCAGCCCCAGCATTTT
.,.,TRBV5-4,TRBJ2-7,CASSLIGTSYYEQYF,TGTGCCAGCAGCTTGATCGGGACATCATACTACGAGCAGTACTTC
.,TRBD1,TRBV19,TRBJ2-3,CASSMGQGTDTQYF,TGTGCCAGTAGTATGGGACAGGGTACAGATACGCAGTATTTT
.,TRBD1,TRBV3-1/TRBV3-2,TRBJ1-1,CASSARQGSEAFF,TGTGCCAGCAGCGCCCGACAGGGGTCTGAAGCTTTCTTT
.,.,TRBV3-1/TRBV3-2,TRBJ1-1,CASSPPREGGTEAFF,TGTGCCAGCAGCCCTCCCCGGGAAGGGGGCACTGAAGCTTTCTTT
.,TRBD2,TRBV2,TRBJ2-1,CASRRQAGGPNEQFF,TGTGCCAGCAGGAGGCAAGCGGGGGGGCCGAATGAGCAGTTCTTC
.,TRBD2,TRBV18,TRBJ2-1,CASSATTGTSGDTRYNEQFF,TGTGCCAGCTCAGCAACAACCGGGACTAGCGGGGATACTAGGTACAATGAGCAGTTCTTC
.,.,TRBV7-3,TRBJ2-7,CASSLRGQQGGRYEQYF,TGTGCCAGCAGCTTAAGGGGCCAGCAGGGGGGTCGCTACGAGCAGTACTTC
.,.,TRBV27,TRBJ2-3,CASSFRLGRDTQYF,TGTGCCAGCAGTTTTCGTTTGGGCCGAGATACGCAGTATTTT
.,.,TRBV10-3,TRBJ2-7,CAISEFSGYEQYF,TGTGCCATCAGTGAGTTTAGCGGTTACGAGCAGTACTTC
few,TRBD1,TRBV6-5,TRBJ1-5,CASSRQGSNQPQHF,TGTGCCAGCAGTCGACAGGGGAGCAATCAGCCCCAGCATTTT
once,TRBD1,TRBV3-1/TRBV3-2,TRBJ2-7,CASSQPGGAYEQYF,TGTGCCAGCAGCCAACCAGGGGGCGCGTACGAGCAGTACTTC
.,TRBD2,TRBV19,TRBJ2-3,CASATSGVTDTQYF,TGTGCCAGTGCGACTAGCGGGGTGACAGATACGCAGTATTTT
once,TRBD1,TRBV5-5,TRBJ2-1,CASSWTGGNEQFF,TGTGCCAGCAGCTGGACAGGGGGCAATGAGCAGTTCTTC
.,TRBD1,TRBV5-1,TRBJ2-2,CASSPQGVDTGELFF,TGCGCCAGCAGCCCACAGGGGGTCGACACCGGGGAGCTGTTTTTT
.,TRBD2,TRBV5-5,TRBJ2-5,CASSPGDLGLVRETQYF,TGTGCCAGCAGCCCTGGCGACCTGGGACTAGTAAGAGAGACCCAGTACTTC
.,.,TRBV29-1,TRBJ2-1,CSVEDQATGGSPYNEQFF,TGCAGCGTTGAAGATCAAGCAACGGGGGGCTCTCCCTACAATGAGCAGTTCTTC
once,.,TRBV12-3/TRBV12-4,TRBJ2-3,CASSTHSTDTQYF,TGTGCCAGCTCTACTCATAGCACAGATACGCAGTATTTT
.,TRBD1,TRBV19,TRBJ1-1,CASSPGQGWTEAFF,TGTGCCAGTAGTCCCGGACAGGGATGGACTGAAGCTTTCTTT
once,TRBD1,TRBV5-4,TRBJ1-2,CASSWNRGSYGYTF,TGTGCCAGCAGCTGGAACAGGGGTAGCTATGGCTACACCTTC
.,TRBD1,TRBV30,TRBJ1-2,CAWSVGRTGRVGYTF,TGTGCCTGGAGTGTTGGAAGGACAGGTCGAGTCGGCTACACCTTC
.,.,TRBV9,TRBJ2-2,CASSVPGGSSNTGELFF,TGTGCCAGCAGCGTACCGGGGGGCTCCTCGAACACCGGGGAGCTGTTTTTT
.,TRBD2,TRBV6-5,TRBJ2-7,CASRGTSGGSYEQYF,TGTGCCAGCAGAGGGACTAGCGGGGGGTCCTACGAGCAGTACTTC
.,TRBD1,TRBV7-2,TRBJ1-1,CASSLALTGVGEAFF,TGTGCCAGCAGCTTAGCCTTAACAGGGGTAGGTGAAGCTTTCTTT
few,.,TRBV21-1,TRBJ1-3,CASSKESTDGNTIYF,TGTGCCAGCAGCAAAGAATCGACAGATGGAAACACCATATATTTT
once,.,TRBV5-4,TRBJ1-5,CASSLSGAVNQPQHF,TGTGCCAGCAGCTTGTCAGGGGCAGTCAATCAGCCCCAGCATTTT
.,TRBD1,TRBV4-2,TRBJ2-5,CASSQDRGRRAQYF,TGTGCCAGCAGCCAAGATAGGGGGCGGCGGGCCCAGTACTTC
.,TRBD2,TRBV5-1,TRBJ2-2,CASSLSLRGSLGELFF,TGCGCCAGCAGCTTGAGTCTGCGGGGGTCCCTAGGGGAGCTGTTTTTT
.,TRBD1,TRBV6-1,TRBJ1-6,CASSEGDRVALHF,TGTGCCAGCAGTGAAGGGGACAGGGTGGCCCTCCACTTT
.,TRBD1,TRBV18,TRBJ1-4,CASSPGQGSEKLFF,TGTGCCAGCTCACCGGGACAGGGGAGCGAAAAACTGTTTTTT
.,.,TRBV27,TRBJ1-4,CASTFRGKPGTNPTNEKLFF,TGTGCCAGCACCTTTCGAGGTAAGCCAGGGACAAACCCAACTAATGAAAAACTGTTTTTT
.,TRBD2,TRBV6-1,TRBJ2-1,CASSETSGDYNEQFF,TGTGCCAGCAGTGAAACTAGCGGGGACTACAATGAGCAGTTCTTC
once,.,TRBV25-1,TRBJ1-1,CASSTREGTFF,TGTGCCAGCAGTACCCGGGAGGGGACTTTCTTT
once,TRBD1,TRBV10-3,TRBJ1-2,CAISALQGAGIHGYTF,TGTGCCATCAGTGCCCTACAGGGGGCGGGCATCCATGGCTACACCTTC
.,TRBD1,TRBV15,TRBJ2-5,CATSRDSGPRTGPEETQYF,TGTGCCACCAGCAGAGATAGTGGGCCGAGGACAGGGCCCGAAGAGACCCAGTACTTC
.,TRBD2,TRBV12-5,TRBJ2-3,CASGLGLAGTDTQYF,TGTGCTAGTGGTTTGGGGCTAGCGGGCACAGATACGCAGTATTTT
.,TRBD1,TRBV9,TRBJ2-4,CASSPGQGGVVQYF,TGTGCCAGCAGCCCAGGACAGGGCGGGGTAGTCCAGTACTTC
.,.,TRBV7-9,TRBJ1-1,CASSLGQSNTEAFF,TGTGCCAGCAGCTTAGGGCAGTCGAACACTGAAGCTTTCTTT
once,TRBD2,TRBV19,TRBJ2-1,CASSMRGTSGGAGEQFF,TGTGCCAGTAGTATGAGAGGGACTAGCGGGGGGGCTGGTGAGCAGTTCTTC
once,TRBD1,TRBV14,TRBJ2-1,CASSRTGTGVYNEQFF,TGTGCCAGCAGCCGAACCGGGACAGGGGTTTACAATGAGCAGTTCTTC
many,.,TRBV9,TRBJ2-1,CASSAANNEQFF,TGTGCCAGCAGCGCCGCGAACAATGAGCAGTTCTTC
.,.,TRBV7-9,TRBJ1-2,CASSLVYGYTF,TGTGCCAGCAGCTTAGTATATGGCTACACCTTC
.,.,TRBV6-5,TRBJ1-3,CASGFRENTIYF,TGTGCCAGCGGGTTCCGGGAAAACACCATATATTTT
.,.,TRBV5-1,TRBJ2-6,CASSLTVPGANVLTF,TGCGCCAGCAGCTTGACGGTTCCTGGGGCCAACGTCCTGACTTTC
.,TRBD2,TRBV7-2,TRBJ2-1,CASSLGRENNEQFF,TGTGCCAGCAGCTTAGGGCGGGAGAACAATGAGCAGTTCTTC
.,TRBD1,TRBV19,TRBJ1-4,CASSSAGGSNEKLFF,TGTGCCAGTAGTTCGGCAGGGGGCTCTAATGAAAAACTGTTTTTT
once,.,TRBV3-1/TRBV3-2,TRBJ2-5,CASSSDNQETQYF,TGTGCCAGCAGCTCGGACAACCAAGAGACCCAGTACTTC
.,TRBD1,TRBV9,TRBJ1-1,CASSGQGLNTEAFF,TGTGCCAGCAGCGGACAGGGTTTGAACACTGAAGCTTTCTTT
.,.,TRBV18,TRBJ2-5,CASSPLPGETQYF,TGTGCCAGCTCACCCCTCCCAGGAGAGACCCAGTACTTC
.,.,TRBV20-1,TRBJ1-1,CSASRQENTEAFF,TGCAGTGCTAGTCGGCAGGAGAACACTGAAGCTTTCTTT
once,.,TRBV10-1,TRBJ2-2,CASSSRGGTGELFF,TGCGCCAGCAGTTCCCGAGGTGGGACCGGGGAGCTGTTTTTT